The 15 T cell receptor beta chains reported below all come from one sample, sequenced in a study of T cell responses to AZD1222 COVID-19 vaccine. Measured with immunoSEQ multiplex PCR; TCRdb has only the in-frame clones, and not every one. This table has 100,000 to 150,000 clones, around 94% appearing once. Sequences were derived from peripheral blood, sampled on day 0 of AZD1222 vaccination. The source is an adult in good health.

The J gene is TRBJ2-7, the V gene TRBV19; D might be TRBD2 (6 bases). Germline V gives CDR1 LNHDA, CDR2 SQIVND (reference sequence). The ends were cut back, 6 bases at V and 7 bases at J, with 19 bases in the middle. CDR3 length equals 14 residues. The CDR3: CASRSLVGLEEQYF. CDR3 in DNA: TGTGCCAGTAGATCTTTAGTGGGACTGGAAGAGCAGTACTTC.

The chain is built from TRBV4-3 and TRBJ2-1; the match to TRBD2 covers 16 bases. The junction had 4 bases not matched to a gene; V was cut back by 2 bases and J by 9 bases. CDR1 is LGHNA, CDR2 YSLEER, per germline. The CDR3 sequence is 16 residues long. In DNA, the CDR3 is TGCGCCAGCAGCCAATTGGGACTAGCGGGAGGGGTTGAGCAGTTCTTC. Translation: CASSQLGLAGGVEQFF.

V usage is TRBV7-9 and J usage is TRBJ1-5; TRBD1 might be the D (6 bases). The CDR3 extends over 15 amino acids. Deletions cut 1 base from V and 6 bases from J, with 13 bases between. Looked up from germline, CDR1 is SEHNR and CDR2 is FQNEAQ (reference sequence). As DNA, the CDR3 is TGTGCCAGCAGCTTAGAAGGGGGAGTTAGTCAGCCCCAGCATTTT. It is translated as CASSLEGGVSQPQHF.

J is TRBJ1-2 and V is TRBV5-1; D possibly corresponds to TRBD1 (6 bases). Germline loops: CDR1 SGHRS, CDR2 YFSETQ. This CDR3 region has 15 residues. V lost 6 bases, J lost 2 bases, and 17 bases lay in between. The CDR3 spells CASTYGGQTNYGYTF. The CDR3, as DNA: TGCGCCAGCACCTATGGCGGACAGACGAACTATGGCTACACCTTC.

V gene TRBV4-1 combines with J gene TRBJ1-2; no reliable D call. Germline V gene data show CDR1 as MGHRA and CDR2 as YSYEKL. V dropped 0 bases and J dropped 3 bases, with 14 bases sitting between them. The CDR3 is made up of 16 amino acids. Here the CDR3 DNA reads TGCGCCAGCAGCCAAGATCCCCGGGGAGGCTACTATGGCTACACCTTC. This encodes CASSQDPRGGYYGYTF.

The table lists this clone with a count of one. This chain joins TRBV27 and TRBJ1-2, with TRBD1 matching 11 bases. J lost 2 bases, V lost 4 bases, and 6 bases had no gene match. CDR1 is MNHEY, CDR2 SMNVEV, per germline (reference sequence). This CDR3 has 16 residues. The CDR3 loop is CASSSGTGGGNYGYTF. The DNA for the CDR3 is TGTGCCAGCAGTTCTGGGACAGGGGGGGGGAACTATGGCTACACCTTC.

The rearrangement links TRBV21-1 to TRBJ2-7; no check of the table's D call, TRBD1, against the DNA was made. TRBV21-1 is shown as a pseudogene. There are 13 residues in the CDR3. DNA of the CDR3: TGTGCCAGCAGCACAGCCAGTATCTACGAGCAGTACTTC. It translates to CASSTASIYEQYF.

The chain links TRBV28 to TRBJ1-5; D is unresolved. With 6 bases removed from V and 2 bases from J, the gap between germline ends came to 14 bases. Germline CDR1 reads MDHEN; CDR2 reads SYDVKM. The CDR3 covers 15 residues. CDR3 nucleotides: TGTGCCAGCAGAAACTACACAAGTGGCAATCAGCCCCAGCATTTT. Protein product: CASRNYTSGNQPQHF.

The rearrangement joins TRBV5-5 to TRBJ2-1; D is unclear. Per germline, CDR1 SGHKS and CDR2 YYEKEE (reference sequence). Between the trimmed V and J ends, which lost 2 bases and 4 bases, there was a span of 13 bases. The CDR3 loop spans 15 amino acids. In DNA form, the CDR3 reads TGTGCCAGCAGCTTTCAACCGGGCGAGTACAATGAGCAGTTCTTC. This encodes CASSFQPGEYNEQFF.

The chain uses TRBV11-1 and TRBJ2-2; D gene unclear. The germline CDR1 and CDR2 sequences are SGHAT and FQDESV (reference sequence). The CDR3 is made up of 14 amino acids. V shed 1 base and J shed 5 bases, with 8 bases lying between them. Here the CDR3 reads CASSLVQSTGELFF. CDR3 coding DNA: TGTGCCAGCAGCTTAGTCCAGTCGACCGGGGAGCTGTTTTTT. Full variable domain (missing parts from reference TRBV11-1 and TRBJ2-2): EAEVAQSPRYKITEKSQAVAFWCDPISGHATLYWYRQILGQGPELLVQFQDESVVDDSQLPKDRFSAERLKGVDSTLKIQPAELGDSAMYLCASSLVQSTGELFFGEGSRLTVL.

The gene calls are TRBV19 and TRBJ1-1; 8 positions match TRBD1. With 5 bases clipped from V and 5 bases from J, the junction kept 10 bases outside the gene matches. Germline CDR1 and CDR2: LNHDA and SQIVND (reference sequence). The CDR3 loop spans 15 amino acids. The CDR3 DNA is TGTGCCAGTAGTTTCGAACCCAGGGGGCTTACTGAAGCTTTCTTT. Amino acid sequence: CASSFEPRGLTEAFF.

The J gene is TRBJ2-4, the V gene TRBV27, with 10 bases identical to TRBD2. V lost 5 bases to trimming and J lost 6 bases; unmatched junction nucleotides: 13. This CDR3 region has 17 residues. In germline, CDR1 is MNHEY, CDR2 SMNVEV (reference sequence). The CDR3 bases are TGTGCCAGCAGTCCAGCGGAGGGAGCGGGAGGGGGAAACATTCAGTACTTC. Amino acid sequence: CASSPAEGAGGGNIQYF.

The chain couples TRBV7-2 to TRBJ2-5; D gene unclear. V was cut by 1 base and J by 3 bases, with 12 bases left in between. The CDR3 totals 15 residues. Germline CDR1 and CDR2: SGHTA and FQGNSA. The chain's CDR3 is CASSLVMGLKETQYF. The CDR3 nucleotides are TGTGCCAGCAGCTTAGTTATGGGTCTTAAAGAGACCCAGTACTTC.

This chain links TRBV27 with TRBJ2-7; 7 bases map to TRBD2. The length of the CDR3 is 16 residues. V lost 9 bases and J lost 0; bases outside the gene matches: 14. Per germline, CDR1 MNHEY and CDR2 SMNVEV (reference sequence). The CDR3 sequence: CASPPQNRDYSYEQYF. In DNA, the CDR3 is TGTGCCAGTCCCCCCCAAAACCGGGACTACTCCTACGAGCAGTACTTC.

The genes are TRBV6-1 and TRBJ2-1; D is undetermined. Trimming left V 3 bases short and J 6 bases short, with 3 bases between. In germline, CDR1 is MNHNS, CDR2 SASEGT. This CDR3 region has 11 residues. The CDR3: CASSEINEQFF. CDR3 sequence (DNA): TGTGCCAGCAGTGAGATCAATGAGCAGTTCTTC.